The clone carrying this T cell receptor beta chain appeared a few times. The antigen is undetermined. TCRdb processed the reads anew with MiXCR; each CDR3 protein has one entry. Of around 900,000 distinct CDR3 sequences in the sample, approximately 31% are singletons; the top ten hold over 12%. The record originates from a study of T cell repertoires in cytomegalovirus infection. Trimming removed 6 bases from V and 6 bases from J, with 17 bases in between. This CDR3 spans 15 amino acids. Germline lookup yields CDR1 PRHDT and CDR2 FYEKMQ (reference sequence). The chain has TRBV13 and TRBJ1-4; D might be TRBD1 (5 bases). The sample consisted of cultured CD8+ T cells from PBMCs, taken from culture after CMV antigen stimulation. The clonotype comes from a human donor in good health (CMV status not recorded). Some clones in this sample may be carry-over from other donors' samples. DNA for the CDR3: TGTGCCAGCAGTCAGCGCCACGACAGATATGAAAAACTGTTTTTT. This codes for CASSQRHDRYEKLFF.